This record concerns one T cell receptor (beta chain) sequence. Its antigen remains unidentified. This record belongs to a study of T cell responses to AZD1222 COVID-19 vaccine. Study results and limitations: Clonal diversity was possibly underestimated, and white British individuals and females predominated among donors. Variant regions that are unmutated are reportedly the target of nearly half of spike-specific TCRs. The span of vaccine-associated CD4 TCRs extended across spike, with dominance at 160-218 and 743-854.

The repertoire was sequenced with immunoSEQ multiplex PCR; TCRdb's copy has only in-frame clones and lacks some. This table holds about 130,000 clones, 88% found once. Second-dose recipients at about 4 or about 12 weeks were treated as one pooled group. CDR3 length equals 11 residues. V was trimmed by 5 bases and J by 5 bases, leaving 7 bases between them. The TCR was taken from an adult who received the AZD1222 COVID-19 vaccine. Specimen: peripheral blood, collected 28 days after the second AZD1222 dose. The chain employs TRBV12-3 or TRBV12-4 and TRBJ2-7, with a possible D match to TRBD1 (5 bases). The CDR3 sequence is CASSIRDEQYF. In DNA, the CDR3 is TGTGCCAGCAGTATCAGGGACGAGCAGTACTTC.